These 9 T cell receptor beta chains came from one sample sequenced in a study of T cells expressing NK-cell markers. TCRdb re-called the 5' RACE reads, yielding one record per CDR3 amino acid sequence without DNA. Recorded for this sample: 25,000 to 35,000 distinct CDR3 sequences. The material sequenced was blood T cells: a sorted CD56 or NKG2C T cell subset, CD4+ or CD8+ T cells, or bulk PBMC T cells (not recorded which). All receptors derive from a woman aged 18-70 years in good health.

The rearrangement links TRBV7-9 to TRBJ1-3. Germline CDR1 is SEHNR and CDR2 is FQNEAQ (reference sequence). The CDR3 sequence is 15 residues long. CDR3 region: CASSLGSGSGNTIYF. Supplemented by reference TRBV7-9 and TRBJ1-3, the full variable domain reads DTGVSQNPRHKITKRGQNVTFRCDPISEHNRLYWYRQTLGQGPEFLTYFQNEAQLEKSRLLSDRFSAERPKGSFSTLEIQRTEQGDSAMYLCASSLGSGSGNTIYFGEGSWLTVV.

This chain joins TRBV9 and TRBJ2-4; TCRdb proposes TRBD2, but this gene call is untestable without DNA. Germline V gene sequence: CDR1 SGDLS, CDR2 YYNGEE. The length of the CDR3 is 17 residues. Here the CDR3 reads CASSPQGTSGREFIQYF.

The gene calls are TRBV5-1 and TRBJ2-7; TCRdb's D gene call, TRBD1, goes unchecked for lack of DNA. CDR1 SGHRS and CDR2 YFSETQ come from the germline V gene. The CDR3 has 14 amino acids. CDR3 sequence reads: CASSSGQGAYEQYF.

J is TRBJ2-7 and V is TRBV12-3 or TRBV12-4. There are 15 residues in the CDR3. CDR3 protein: CASSLESGTSYEQYF.

This CDR3 is CASTDNNRDGYTF. This rearrangement joins TRBV5-1 to TRBJ1-2; with no DNA, the TCRdb D assignment of TRBD1 cannot be verified. The CDR3 covers 13 residues. CDR1 and CDR2 from the germline V gene are SGHRS and YFSETQ.

This clonotype counts as medium-sized by frequency. The genes are TRBV9 and TRBJ2-2. The CDR3 contains 14 residues. The germline CDR1 and CDR2 sequences are SGDLS and YYNGEE. CDR3 in amino acids: CASSVDGDTGELFF.

This rearrangement joins TRBV6-5 to TRBJ2-7; the D call from TCRdb, TRBD1, cannot be confirmed without DNA. The CDR3 is 14 amino acids. Germline CDR1 MNHEY, CDR2 SVGAGI. This chain's CDR3 is CASSYSMGEREQYF.

The chain combines TRBV6-1 with TRBJ2-7; TCRdb's D call, TRBD2, is unchecked because there is no DNA. The CDR3 runs 15 residues. CDR1 and CDR2 from the germline V gene are MNHNS and SASEGT. The CDR3 sequence is CASSPTGTRVHEQYF.

The chain employs TRBV12-3 or TRBV12-4 and TRBJ2-2; checking the TCRdb D call of TRBD1 is not possible without DNA. The CDR3 consists of 14 residues. Here the CDR3 reads CASSRDREVGELFF.